This T cell receptor (beta chain) was sequenced in a study of cytomegalovirus exposure and HLA in healthy donors (dated by TCRdb to 2015 to 2018). For context, the study as a whole: An earlier analysis of some 500 of the donors reported more than 250 Gb of sequence data and around 120 million unique TCR beta sequences from 150 million to 200 million T cells. An early release that covered fewer than 750 HLA-typed donors contained about 300 gigabases of sequencing data and around 80 million unique TCR sequences. Of the 350 to 450 genotyped donors, roughly 85% fell in the genetic ancestry cluster associated with self-reported Caucasian donors. The study aimed to test whether cataloging public T cell receptors could reveal signatures of past pathogen exposure. Using immunosequencing, the study profiled T cell repertoires from about 610 subjects and related those repertoires to cytomegalovirus serostatus. Besides the first cohort of around 700 subjects, a separate validation cohort made up of some 110 different subjects was used. High-throughput TCR immunosequencing, statistical association of individual TCRs with disease status, and machine learning were combined to predict cytomegalovirus infection status. A later analysis re-examined previously published TCR beta repertoires from more than 600 donors and added high-resolution HLA genotyping to investigate patterns of TCR occurrence. The later analysis used no new phenotypic data to find candidate immune exposures, relying instead on TCR beta sequences and their occurrence across donors. An earlier analysis of around 540 of the donors applied high-throughput TCR beta sequencing to assess whether each TCR beta V gene segment acted as functional or pseudogenic. Donor age, sex, ethnicity and CMV serostatus were compiled together with the repertoire data. A later genetic analysis took genome-wide SNP genotypes for about 55% of the 666 donors and used that subset as a discovery cohort. All discovery cohort repertoires had been generated using a single sequencing platform. Both class I and class II loci were covered by HLA typing, at four-digit resolution. The number of donors typed differed by locus, with 629-630 for A, B, C, DRB1 and DQB1, roughly 550 for DQA1, 600 to 610 for DPA1, and some 470 for DPB1. About five DR-DQ haplotypes were treated as single units for association and clustering because of strong linkage in the cohort. Across 300 to 500 genotyped donors of the cohort, an average of approximately 240,000 unique TCR beta nucleotide sequences per donor were sequenced, and approximately 17% of those sequences were non-productive.

Details on this clone: Its specific antigen is unknown. The sample holds no much larger clone one base away, and base qualities are not on file.

The method behind the library was the immunoSEQ multiplex PCR assay. A mixture of 60 forward primers for TCR Vbeta segments and 13 reverse primers for TCR Jbeta segments was used in the multiplex PCR. A multiplex PCR assay on genomic DNA amplified the CDR3 region of rearranged TCR beta genes. On the Illumina HiSeq System, the amplified TCR beta libraries were sequenced as 87-base-pair reads. As for the original processing: Across the 600 to 700 repertoires, a later analysis counted approximately 75 million unique TCR beta chains, about 10 million of which were shared by at least two donors. Raw reads were error-corrected and collapsed into unique sequences by a nearest-neighbor algorithm in which closely related sequences were merged to remove PCR and sequencing errors. V, D and J gene segments were assigned by aligning CDR3 sequences to IMGT reference sequences. Each retained sequence needed at least a six-nucleotide match to both a V gene segment and a J gene segment. A rearrangement counted as productive if the CDR3 had no stop codons and remained in frame with V and J, and every other rearrangement counted as non-productive. Following IMGT convention, CDR3 was defined as the stretch from the second conserved V-encoded cysteine up to the conserved J-encoded phenylalanine. The earlier analysis of about 500 of the donors excluded sequences that lacked an unambiguous match to a single V gene segment. An earlier analysis of almost 600 of the donors classified V segments as functional when productive rearrangements were above 56.7% and as segregating when the standard deviation between donors was above 5%. A statistical classification framework was built for diagnosing cytomegalovirus status from the catalog of TCR beta chain sequences. In a later analysis, TCR nucleotide sequences were compared against IMGT/GENE-DB human TR gene sequences so that V and J genes could be assigned. The TCRdist pipeline was used in a later analysis to assign CDR3 sequences and most-parsimonious VDJ recombination scenarios. In a later analysis, each TCR beta chain was defined by its CDR3 amino acid sequence together with its V-gene family, and reads without a unique V-gene family were excluded. As a way to deal with suspected cross-contamination and a sequencing artifact, a later analysis dropped 640 or so nucleotide sequences that were highly shared and had low generation probability. In a later analysis, a clonal expansion index for each public chain was calculated from normalized within-repertoire ranks of inferred template counts. Generation probabilities in a later analysis came from a VDJ recombination model fitted to out-of-frame rearrangements, and those results were checked against IGoR. In a later analysis, hypergeometric tests were used to score TCR-TCR, TCR-HLA and TCR-CMV co-occurrence, with a repertoire-size bias correction applied to TCR pairs. In a later analysis, false discovery rates were estimated by permuting HLA or CMV assignments 20 times. In a later analysis, co-occurring TCRs were grouped using DBSCAN, with TCRdist sequence similarity added in when clustering inside HLA-allele-positive subsets. For co-occurrence clustering, repertoires with fewer than 30,000 or more than 120,000 public chains were excluded, along with several repertoires with anomalous nucleotide sharing. TCRdb carries this immuneACCESS record with in-frame sequences only. Its versions omit some clonotypes, under half of them owing to an unresolved V gene in the studies checked, with the rest unexplained. V and J calls plus clone size are reproduced from that table; the DNA served to infer D and trimming. The sample table holds approximately 97,000 clones, of which about 79% were seen once. Jointly, the top ten make up around 3% of the sample.

In total, approximately 610 healthy bone marrow donors made up the cohort. At the time of sampling, every cohort member was nominally healthy, though immune exposures that went unrecorded were likely present. The donor was CMV seropositive and belonged to the group of more than 250 seropositive cohort members. Each donor provided a peripheral blood sample, and peripheral blood mononuclear cells were used for TCR beta sequencing. Genomic DNA was extracted from the blood cell samples with the Qiagen DNeasy Blood Extraction Kit. Paper-wide results and their limitations: V-gene and J-gene trimming of TCR beta chains was associated with a missense DCLRE1C variant in a later genetic analysis, and the association was replicated in an independent cohort. The authors suggested that the approach could potentially be generalized to other disease states and immunological phenotypes. Some IMGT-functional V segments, including TRBV6-2 and TRBV6-3, could not be distinguished by the 87-base-pair reads and were therefore excluded. A further reported finding was that TCR beta sequences accurately predicted the HLA-A and HLA-B alleles for most subjects in the first cohort. The study listed approximately 150 TCR beta chains as associated with cytomegalovirus. A group of highly shared sequence variants was considered likely to be a technical artifact of the sequencing pipeline. While some public TCRs were present in many individuals, most TCR sequences turned up only very rarely across donors. Because HLA typing was missing for some donors at each locus, association tests included only the typed subset. Over 15 rarely observed V segments, including chromosome 9 orphons, were excluded from the earlier analysis of approximately 500 of the donors because counts were too low. The cohort was sequenced for TCR beta chains only, and without alpha or paired-chain data the features that could be detected were limited. Cytomegalovirus status was reported to be diagnosed by the classifier with high specificity and sensitivity in both the original and validation cohorts. In a later analysis, HLA-associated TCR beta chains were found to be more clonally expanded and to have lower generation probabilities than equally common non-associated chains. Roughly uniform sequencing depth across donors was assumed in presence/absence analyses, although this assumption may not hold. A later analysis found that TCR association rates varied across HLA loci, with DRB1 alleles showing the most associated TCRs and HLA-C alleles the fewest. CMV serostatus was the only immune exposure information available for the cohort. Most CMV-associated TCR beta chains appeared to be HLA-restricted in a later analysis, and the HLA associations seemed to be driven largely by CMV exposure. In a later analysis, over 15,000 TCR beta sequences were associated with specific HLA alleles at a false discovery rate of 0.05. Several of the top co-occurrence clusters appeared to be linked to parvovirus B19, influenza, CMV and Epstein-Barr virus, according to a later analysis. Assigning TCR associations to individual alleles was difficult when HLA alleles, especially DR and DQ, strongly co-occurred. Three of the identified cytomegalovirus-associated TCR beta chains were confirmed in vitro to be specific for cytomegalovirus antigens. Broadly in line with IMGT annotations, most TCR beta V segments showed up in productive rearrangements about 87% or about 30% of the time in an earlier analysis of several hundred of the donors. Correlated functional status among segregating V segments might be attributable to linkage disequilibrium, but an unknown experimental factor could not be ruled out. A later genetic analysis reported fewer N-insertions in productive TCRs among donors in an Asian-associated ancestry cluster than the roughly 650-donor mean.

The CDR3 covers 18 residues, taking in both the cysteine and the phenylalanine. Just CDR3 DNA is preserved here, 54 bases in frame from base 1. Germline trimming: 2 bases from V, 4 bases from J; junction bases outside gene matches: 5. Recombination connected TRBV23-1 to TRBJ2-2, with 15 bases matching TRBD2. TRBV23-1 is annotated as an ORF whose role is uncertain. Sequences were obtained from PBMCs. The TCR was taken from a male donor in good health and CMV-seropositive. The DNA reads TGCGCCAGCAGTCAACGGACTAGCGGGGGGGCGGTCACCGGGGAGCTGTTTTTT. Translated, this is CASSQRTSGGAVTGELFF.